This T cell receptor beta chain is from a study of blood T cell repertoires in COVID-19. Whole-study context: The analysed material was cDNA or gDNA that came from T cells, B-cell-depleted T cells, or PBMCs.

Germline V gene sequence: CDR1 LNHDA, CDR2 SQIVND (reference sequence). V was clipped by 5 bases and J by 1 base, with 11 bases between them. The length of the CDR3 is 15 residues. Original processing notes: Amplified reference gene primers provided the basis for estimating nucleated cell counts. Clones were sequenced by immunoSEQ multiplex PCR, and TCRdb holds only the in-frame ones, with some missing. Clonal size and the V and J genes are those of that table, whereas D and trimming came from the DNA. This table has some 89,000 clones, around 80% appearing once. This chain links TRBV19 with TRBJ2-2; D may be TRBD2 (6 bases). The TCR sequence derives from a woman of 80 years or more with acute or convalescent COVID-19. The sample taken for sequencing was peripheral blood. In nucleotides, the CDR3 is TGTGCCAGTAGTGGGGTGGGAGGGAACACCGGGGAGCTGTTTTTT. Translated: CASSGVGGNTGELFF.